This T cell receptor beta chain was identified during a study of blood T cells in healthy people across ages. Each individual donor underwent a draw of ten milliliters of peripheral blood. This clonotype was seen more than once but under ten times. V lost 5 bases, J lost 3 bases, and 13 bases lay in between. CDR3 size: 14 residues. With a J-beta primer mix and a sample-barcoded 5' primer, a second PCR ran roughly 7 to 11 cycles. Each CDR3 protein is one row after TCRdb ran MiXCR on the 5' RACE reads. The table records about a million distinct CDR3 sequences, more than 30% of them present only once. This receptor was identified in a man between 18 and 35 years old in good health. Sequencing used blood. The chain employs TRBV12-3 or TRBV12-4 and TRBJ2-5; D not resolved. The CDR3 nucleotides are TGTGCCAGCAGTACACAGACCGTGGAAGAGACCCAGTACTTC. Protein sequence: CASSTQTVEETQYF.